This TCR beta chain was captured in a study of OX40 agonist ivuxolimab in advanced cancers. Across the study: There were three patients with partial responses, one having hepatocellular carcinoma and two cutaneous melanoma.

The repertoire was sequenced with immunoSEQ multiplex PCR; TCRdb's copy has only in-frame clones and lacks some. Among 40,000 to 60,000 clones listed, more than 80% were seen once. Study findings and constraints: The work left the antigen specificity of expanded peripheral T cells undetermined.

The CDR3 loop spans 15 amino acids. V lost 6 bases to trimming and J lost 4 bases, with 15 bases between them. The V gene's germline CDR1 is MNHEY and CDR2 SVGAGI. Blood specimens came from baseline, cycle 4 day 1, and cycle 7 day 1. This clone was seen once. Its antigen is undetermined. This sequence joins TRBV6-5 and TRBJ2-2; D is unresolved. This TCR was recovered from an adult with an advanced solid tumor such as melanoma, head and neck, liver or kidney cancer. The specimen comprised CD4+ or CD8+ T cells sorted from blood, sampled in a trial of the OX40 agonist ivuxolimab. The CDR3 DNA sequence: TGTGCCAGCAGCCCGACCCGGACCCCCACCGGGGAGCTGTTTTTT. It yields the protein CASSPTRTPTGELFF.